This passage covers 18 T cell receptor beta chains from one sample sequenced in a study of blood T cell repertoires in COVID-19. Repertoires were generated with immunoSEQ multiplex PCR, while TCRdb's copy carries only in-frame clones and drops some. This table has around 200,000 clones, 83% appearing once. The sequenced sample was peripheral blood. Receptors originate from a woman aged 40 to 50 with active or convalescent COVID-19.

There are a few counts of this clone. This chain links TRBV7-9 with TRBJ2-7; TRBD1 is a possible D gene (6 bases). Between the trimmed V and J ends, which lost 5 bases and 3 bases, there was a span of 11 bases. Per germline, CDR1 SEHNR and CDR2 FQNEAQ (reference sequence). The CDR3 sequence is 13 residues long. The CDR3 coding sequence is TGTGCCAGCAGCCCCACAGGGTACTACGAGCAGTACTTC. This codes for CASSPTGYYEQYF.

This chain connects TRBV2 to TRBJ2-5, with 7 bases identical to TRBD1. Per germline, CDR1 SNHLY and CDR2 FYNNEI. The CDR3 has 16 residues. The V and J ends lost 4 bases and 5 bases, in that order; junction bases with no gene match: 13. The CDR3 reads CASSGSGQGVGETQYF. In DNA form, the CDR3 reads TGTGCCAGCAGTGGGTCGGGCCAGGGGGTAGGGGAGACCCAGTACTTC.

This clone was seen more than once but under ten times. This chain links TRBV7-9 with TRBJ2-7; weak D call: TRBD1 (6 bases). CDR1 is SEHNR, CDR2 FQNEAQ, per germline (reference sequence). This CDR3 has 12 amino acids. Trimming removed 7 bases from V and 4 bases from J, with 11 bases in between. CDR3 region: CASTEQGYEQYF. The CDR3 nucleotides read TGTGCCAGCACTGAACAGGGTTACGAGCAGTACTTC.

This rearrangement joins TRBV5-1 to TRBJ2-3; 7 nucleotides align to TRBD2. Germline lookup yields CDR1 SGHRS and CDR2 YFSETQ. This CDR3 spans 15 amino acids. V lost 4 bases to trimming and J lost 3 bases; unmatched junction nucleotides: 8. The CDR3 reads CASSPGLLNTDTQYF. CDR3 nucleotide sequence: TGCGCCAGCAGCCCGGGACTACTTAATACAGATACGCAGTATTTT.

This chain connects TRBV10-3 to TRBJ1-5, with 8 bases that match TRBD1. V shed 4 bases and J 0 bases; nucleotides not matched to a gene: 8. The length of the CDR3 is 17 residues. Looked up from germline, CDR1 is ENHRY and CDR2 is SYGVKD. The CDR3 DNA sequence: TGTGCCATCAGTGGGTCGGGACAGGACTTTAGCAATCAGCCCCAGCATTTT. Encoded protein: CAISGSGQDFSNQPQHF.

This clone was recorded a few times. V usage is TRBV27 and J usage is TRBJ2-7; 12 positions match TRBD2. The germline V gene encodes CDR1 MNHEY and CDR2 SMNVEV (reference sequence). The CDR3 contains 15 residues. The V segment lost 4 bases and the J segment 5 bases; nucleotides outside the gene matches: 6. The CDR3 region is CASSSGLAGYHEQYF. The CDR3 DNA follows: TGTGCCAGCAGTTCCGGACTAGCGGGATACCACGAGCAGTACTTC.

This sequence joins TRBV27 and TRBJ2-7; 8 bases match TRBD2. V shed 5 bases and J 3 bases; nucleotides not matched to a gene: 6. The CDR3 extends over 14 amino acids. In germline, CDR1 is MNHEY, CDR2 SMNVEV (reference sequence). The CDR3 loop reads CASSPTGGGYEQYF. The CDR3 nucleotides are TGTGCCAGCAGTCCCACCGGGGGGGGCTACGAGCAGTACTTC.

This clone was counted between two and nine times. The chain is built from TRBV5-1 and TRBJ1-5; possibly TRBD1 for D (5 bases). This CDR3 is built from 14 residues. Per germline, CDR1 SGHRS and CDR2 YFSETQ. Trimming took off 7 bases at V and 5 bases at J, with 16 bases between the two ends. The CDR3 loop is CASAGGGPDQPQHF. The DNA for the CDR3 is TGCGCCAGCGCAGGCGGGGGACCGGATCAGCCCCAGCATTTT.

This chain joins TRBV5-4 and TRBJ2-1; D possibly corresponds to TRBD1 (6 bases). CDR3 length equals 15 residues. V lost 4 bases, J lost 0 bases, and 11 bases lay in between. The germline V gene encodes CDR1 SGHNT and CDR2 YYREEE (reference sequence). CDR3 in amino acids: CASSPRDTSYNEQFF. The DNA for the CDR3 is TGTGCCAGCAGCCCCCGGGACACCTCCTACAATGAGCAGTTCTTC.

The sample holds a few counts of this clone. This sequence joins TRBV6-1 and TRBJ1-5; D remains ambiguous. Trimming cost V 2 bases and J 4 bases, with 6 bases left between them. The CDR3 consists of 13 residues. Germline assignment: CDR1 MNHNS and CDR2 SASEGT. In DNA, the CDR3 is TGTGCCAGCAGTGAACAGGAAAATCAGCCCCAGCATTTT. It specifies CASSEQENQPQHF.

Here the CDR3 reads CAKGSGYPHDTQYF. The CDR3 DNA follows: TGTGCCAAGGGGAGCGGGTACCCCCATGACACGCAGTATTTT. This chain connects TRBV6-5 to TRBJ2-3; possibly TRBD2 for D (6 bases). Germline V lookup: CDR1 MNHEY, CDR2 SVGAGI. This CDR3 comprises 14 residues. The ends were cut back, 10 bases at V and 9 bases at J, with 23 bases in the middle.

V usage is TRBV21-1 and J usage is TRBJ1-1; no DNA check was done on the table's D call, TRBD1. TRBV21-1 is a known pseudogene. This CDR3 comprises 15 residues. This CDR3 reads CASSNRQGLNTEAFF. The CDR3 bases are TGTGCCAGCAGCAACCGACAGGGGCTGAACACTGAAGCTTTCTTT.

This clone was seen a handful of times. The V call is TRBV4-1, the J call TRBJ1-1; D is unresolved. This CDR3 has 12 residues. Germline V gene data show CDR1 as MGHRA and CDR2 as YSYEKL. Trimming removed 1 base from V and 10 bases from J, with 10 bases in between. The CDR3 DNA follows: TGCGCCAGCAGCCAAGGGAGGGCTTCAGCTTTCTTT. Amino acid sequence: CASSQGRASAFF.

This rearrangement joins TRBV10-3 to TRBJ2-3; D gene unclear. Germline CDR1 is ENHRY and CDR2 is SYGVKD. Trimming pared 3 bases from V and 0 bases from J, leaving 16 bases between. This CDR3 spans 17 amino acids. CDR3 amino acids: CAISDLVAALSTDTQYF. The CDR3 DNA reads TGTGCCATCAGTGATCTGGTTGCAGCGCTCAGCACAGATACGCAGTATTTT.

The gene calls are TRBV28 and TRBJ1-6; TRBD1 matches at 9 bases. This CDR3 region has 13 residues. Germline CDR1 and CDR2: MDHEN and SYDVKM. The V segment lost 5 bases and the J segment 9 bases; nucleotides outside the gene matches: 2. CDR3 in amino acids: CASSADRGSPLHF. The DNA for the CDR3 is TGTGCCAGCAGTGCGGACAGGGGTTCACCCCTCCACTTT.

This chain uses TRBV12-3 or TRBV12-4 with TRBJ1-2; unclear D gene. V gave up 6 bases and J gave up 2 bases, with 4 bases separating them. The CDR3 consists of 11 residues. CDR3 loop: CASSLNYGYTF. The CDR3 DNA reads as TGTGCCAGCAGCCTGAACTATGGCTACACCTTC.

This clone was seen only once. The chain recombines TRBV9 with TRBJ1-2; a weak D match, TRBD1 (5 bases). Looked up from germline, CDR1 is SGDLS and CDR2 is YYNGEE. The V gene lost 0 bases and the J gene lost 2 bases, with 14 bases spanning the gap. The CDR3 has 16 residues. CDR3 loop: CASSVDGRGRNYGYTF. The CDR3 DNA follows: TGTGCCAGCAGCGTAGATGGGAGGGGCAGGAACTATGGCTACACCTTC.

The chain uses TRBV6-2 or TRBV6-3 and TRBJ2-3, with TRBD1 identical over 9 bases. CDR1 is MNHEY, CDR2 SVGEGT, per germline. The CDR3 has 20 residues. V gave up 2 bases and J gave up 1 base; unmatched junction bases: 16. The CDR3 loop is CASSYLATGTGRFGTDTQYF. The CDR3 nucleotides read TGTGCCAGCAGTTACCTCGCCACCGGGACAGGGAGGTTTGGCACAGATACGCAGTATTTT.